Described below is a single TCR beta chain sequence and its context. It was with a sample-barcoded 5' primer and a J-beta primer mix that a second PCR of roughly 6 to 12 cycles was run. Every single cDNA molecule received a tag from a template-switch adaptor with 12 random nucleotides. Sequencing of every sample gave 2.5 million or more CDR3-containing paired-end reads. TCRdb re-called the 5' RACE reads through MiXCR, storing one row per CDR3 protein. The data show around 710,000 distinct CDR3 sequences, with around 46% seen just once and around 20% held by the top ten. The length of the CDR3 is 18 residues. V trimming: 2 bases; J trimming: 5 bases; junction bases outside the gene matches: 11. Whenever a sample was processed, at least 6 million PBMCs were isolated. Total RNA was extracted at no less than 5 micrograms per sample. This entry is derived from a study of blood T cells in healthy people across ages.

The sample taken for sequencing was blood. This clonotype originated in a woman aged 55-70 years in good health. This chain uses TRBV12-3 or TRBV12-4 with TRBJ2-3; 12 nucleotides match TRBD2. The CDR3 sequence is CASSLSSSSGRAQDTQYF. The CDR3 bases are TGTGCCAGCAGTTTATCATCTTCTAGCGGGAGGGCCCAAGATACGCAGTATTTT.